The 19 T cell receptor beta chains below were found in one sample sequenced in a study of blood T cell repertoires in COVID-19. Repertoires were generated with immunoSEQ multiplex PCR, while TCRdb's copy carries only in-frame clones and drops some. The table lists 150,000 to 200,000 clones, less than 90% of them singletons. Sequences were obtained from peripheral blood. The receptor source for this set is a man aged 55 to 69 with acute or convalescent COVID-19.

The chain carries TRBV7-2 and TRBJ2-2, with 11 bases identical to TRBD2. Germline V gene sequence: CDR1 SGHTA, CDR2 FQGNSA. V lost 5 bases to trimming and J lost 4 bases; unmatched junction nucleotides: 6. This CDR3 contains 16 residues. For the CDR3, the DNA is TGTGCCAGCAGCCCCCGGGGACTAGCGGCCACCGGGGAGCTGTTTTTT. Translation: CASSPRGLAATGELFF.

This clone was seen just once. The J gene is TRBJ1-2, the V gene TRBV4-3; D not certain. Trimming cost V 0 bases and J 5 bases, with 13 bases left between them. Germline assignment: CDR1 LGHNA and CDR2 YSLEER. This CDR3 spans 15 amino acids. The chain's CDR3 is CASSQDGGEGYGYTF. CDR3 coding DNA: TGCGCCAGCAGCCAAGATGGTGGGGAGGGTTATGGCTACACCTTC.

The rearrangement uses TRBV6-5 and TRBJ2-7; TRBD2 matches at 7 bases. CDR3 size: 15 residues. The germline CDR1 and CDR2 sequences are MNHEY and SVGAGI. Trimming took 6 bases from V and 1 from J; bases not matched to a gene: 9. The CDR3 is CASSIGLGSSYEQYF. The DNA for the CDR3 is TGTGCCAGCAGCATCGGACTAGGATCGTCCTACGAGCAGTACTTC.

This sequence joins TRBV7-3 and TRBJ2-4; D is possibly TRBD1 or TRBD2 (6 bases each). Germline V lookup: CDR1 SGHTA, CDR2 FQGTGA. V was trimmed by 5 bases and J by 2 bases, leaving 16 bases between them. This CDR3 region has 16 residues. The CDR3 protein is CASSLSGQGPKNIQYF. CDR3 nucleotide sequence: TGTGCCAGCAGCCTAAGCGGGCAGGGGCCCAAAAACATTCAGTACTTC. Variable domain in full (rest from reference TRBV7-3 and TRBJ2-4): GAGVSQTPSNKVTEKGKYVELRCDPISGHTALYWYRQSLGQGPEFLIYFQGTGAADDSGLPNDRFFAVRPEGSVSTLKIQRTERGDSAVYLCASSLSGQGPKNIQYFGAGTRLSVL.

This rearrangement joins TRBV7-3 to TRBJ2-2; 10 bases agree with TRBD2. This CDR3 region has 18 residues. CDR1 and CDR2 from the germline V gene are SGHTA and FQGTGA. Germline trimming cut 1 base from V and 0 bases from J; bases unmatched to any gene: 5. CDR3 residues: CASSLITLAGANTGELFF. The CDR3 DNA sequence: TGTGCCAGCAGCTTAATAACTCTAGCGGGGGCGAACACCGGGGAGCTGTTTTTT.

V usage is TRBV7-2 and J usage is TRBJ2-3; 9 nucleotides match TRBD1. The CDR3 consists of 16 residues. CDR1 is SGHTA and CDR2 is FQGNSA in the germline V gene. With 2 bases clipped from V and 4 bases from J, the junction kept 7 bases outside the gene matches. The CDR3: CASSLKLGQGADTQYF. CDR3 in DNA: TGTGCCAGCAGCTTAAAGCTGGGACAGGGTGCAGATACGCAGTATTTT.

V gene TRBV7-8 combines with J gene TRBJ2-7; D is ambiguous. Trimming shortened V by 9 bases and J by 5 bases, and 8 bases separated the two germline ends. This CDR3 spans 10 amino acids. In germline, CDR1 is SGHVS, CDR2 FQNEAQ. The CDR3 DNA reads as TGTGCCAGGAAAGCTCACGAGCAGTACTTC. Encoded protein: CARKAHEQYF. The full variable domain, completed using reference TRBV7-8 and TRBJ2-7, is GAGVSQSPRYKVAKRGQDVALRCDPISGHVSLFWYQQALGQGPEFLTYFQNEAQLDKSGLPSDRFFAERPEGSVSTLKIQRTQQEDSAVYLCARKAHEQYFGPGTRLTVT.

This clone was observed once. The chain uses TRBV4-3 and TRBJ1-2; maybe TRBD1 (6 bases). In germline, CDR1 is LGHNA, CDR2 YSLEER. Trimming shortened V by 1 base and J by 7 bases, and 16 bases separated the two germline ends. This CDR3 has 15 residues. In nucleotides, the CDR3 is TGCGCCAGCAGCCAAGCAGGACAGCGGACCTTTGGCTACACCTTC. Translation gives CASSQAGQRTFGYTF.

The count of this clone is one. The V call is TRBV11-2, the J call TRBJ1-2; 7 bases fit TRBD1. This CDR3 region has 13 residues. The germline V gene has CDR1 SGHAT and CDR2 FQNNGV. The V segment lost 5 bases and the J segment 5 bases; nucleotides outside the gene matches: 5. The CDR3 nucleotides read TGTGCCAGCAGCCAGGGGACAGCTTATGGCTACACCTTC. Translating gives CASSQGTAYGYTF.

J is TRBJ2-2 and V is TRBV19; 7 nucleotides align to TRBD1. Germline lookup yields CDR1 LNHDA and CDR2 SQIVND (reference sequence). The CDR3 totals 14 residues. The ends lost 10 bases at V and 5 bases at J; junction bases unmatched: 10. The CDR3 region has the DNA TGTGCCACCGAAACAGGGGAGAGAACCGGGGAGCTGTTTTTT. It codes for CATETGERTGELFF.

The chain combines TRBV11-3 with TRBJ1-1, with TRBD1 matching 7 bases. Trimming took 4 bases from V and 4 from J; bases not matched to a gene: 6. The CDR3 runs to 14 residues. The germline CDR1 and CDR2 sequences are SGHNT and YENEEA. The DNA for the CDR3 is TGTGCCAGCAGCTGGACGGCAGGGGGCACTGAAGCTTTCTTT. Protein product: CASSWTAGGTEAFF.

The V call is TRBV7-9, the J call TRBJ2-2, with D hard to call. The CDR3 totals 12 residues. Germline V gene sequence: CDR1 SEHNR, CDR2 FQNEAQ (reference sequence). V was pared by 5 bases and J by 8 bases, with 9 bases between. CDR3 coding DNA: TGTGCCAGCAGCCCGGTCCTGGGGGAGCTGTTTTTT. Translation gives CASSPVLGELFF.

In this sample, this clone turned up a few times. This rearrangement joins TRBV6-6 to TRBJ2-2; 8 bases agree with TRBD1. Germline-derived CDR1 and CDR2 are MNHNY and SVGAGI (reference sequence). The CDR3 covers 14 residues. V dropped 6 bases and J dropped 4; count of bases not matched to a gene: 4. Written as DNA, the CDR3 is TGTGCCAGCAGCGCAACAGGGGGCACCGGGGAGCTGTTTTTT. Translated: CASSATGGTGELFF.

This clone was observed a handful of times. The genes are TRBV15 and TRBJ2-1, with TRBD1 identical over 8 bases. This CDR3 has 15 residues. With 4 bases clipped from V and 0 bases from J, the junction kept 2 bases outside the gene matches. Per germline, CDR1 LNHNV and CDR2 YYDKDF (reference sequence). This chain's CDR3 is CATSITGGSYNEQFF. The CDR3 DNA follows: TGTGCCACCAGCATCACAGGGGGCTCCTACAATGAGCAGTTCTTC.

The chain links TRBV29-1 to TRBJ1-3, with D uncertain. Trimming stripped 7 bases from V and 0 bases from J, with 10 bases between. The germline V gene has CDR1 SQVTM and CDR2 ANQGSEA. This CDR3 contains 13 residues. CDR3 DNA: TGCAGCGCTAGCCAAAACTCTGGAAACACCATATATTTT. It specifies CSASQNSGNTIYF.

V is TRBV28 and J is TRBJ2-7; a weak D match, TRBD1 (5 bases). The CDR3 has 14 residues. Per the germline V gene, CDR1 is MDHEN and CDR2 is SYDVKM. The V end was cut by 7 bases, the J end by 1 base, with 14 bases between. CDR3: CASTQRAGSYEQYF. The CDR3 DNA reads TGTGCCAGCACCCAAAGAGCAGGGTCCTACGAGCAGTACTTC. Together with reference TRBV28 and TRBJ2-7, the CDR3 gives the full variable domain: DVKVTQSSRYLVKRTGEKVFLECVQDMDHENMFWYRQDPGLGLRLIYFSYDVKMKEKGDIPEGYSVSREKKERFSLILESASTNQTSMYLCASTQRAGSYEQYFGPGTRLTVT.

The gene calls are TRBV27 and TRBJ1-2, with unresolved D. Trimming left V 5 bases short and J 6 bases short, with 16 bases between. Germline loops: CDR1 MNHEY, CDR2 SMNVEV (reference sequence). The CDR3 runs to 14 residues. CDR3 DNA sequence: TGTGCCAGCAGTCGGGCCGGAGGGCGTCATGGCTACACCTTC. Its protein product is CASSRAGGRHGYTF.

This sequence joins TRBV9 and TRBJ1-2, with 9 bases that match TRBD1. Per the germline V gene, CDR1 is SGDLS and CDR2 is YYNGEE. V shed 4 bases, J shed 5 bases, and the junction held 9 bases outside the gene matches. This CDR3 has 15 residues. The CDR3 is CASSPPTGTGYGYTF. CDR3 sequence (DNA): TGTGCCAGCAGCCCCCCGACCGGGACAGGGTATGGCTACACCTTC. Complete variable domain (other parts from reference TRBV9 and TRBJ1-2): DSGVTQTPKHLITATGQRVTLRCSPRSGDLSVYWYQQSLDQGLQFLIQYYNGEERAKGNILERFSAQQFPDLHSELNLSSLELGDSALYFCASSPPTGTGYGYTFGSGTRLTVV.

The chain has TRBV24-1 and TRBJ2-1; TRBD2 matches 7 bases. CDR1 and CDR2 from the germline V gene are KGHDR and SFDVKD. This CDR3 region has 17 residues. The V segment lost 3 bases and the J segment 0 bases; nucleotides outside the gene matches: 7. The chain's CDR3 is CATSDPTSSNSYNEQFF. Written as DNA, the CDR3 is TGTGCCACCAGTGATCCGACTAGCTCAAACTCCTACAATGAGCAGTTCTTC.